Presented here are 8 T cell receptor beta chains from one specimen sequenced in a study of T cells in Graves' hyperthyroidism and ophthalmopathy. RNA transcripts gave rise to amplified TCR beta CDR3 regions. HTBI primers were used for first-round RT-PCR of the TCR CDR3. TCRdb reanalysed the multiplex PCR reads using MiXCR and keeps one entry per CDR3 protein. The data contain hundreds of thousands of distinct CDR3 sequences, about 17% of them singletons. Source material: blood. The source of these receptors is a woman aged 45-65 years with Graves' hyperthyroidism that later progressed to Graves' ophthalmopathy.

This clonotype was seen ten or more times. V and J are TRBV9 and TRBJ1-1; 7 bases match TRBD1. The CDR3 loop spans 15 amino acids. Germline CDR1 reads SGDLS; CDR2 reads YYNGEE. V was pared by 3 bases and J by 4 bases, with 9 bases of the junction left unmatched. CDR3 loop: CASSANPSGGTEAFF. CDR3 in DNA: TGTGCCAGCAGCGCTAACCCATCAGGGGGCACTGAAGCTTTCTTT.

This clonotype was seen repeatedly, ten times or more. The chain joins TRBV5-1 to TRBJ2-3; D call uncertain. V lost 0 bases, J lost 1 base, and 9 bases lay in between. CDR1 and CDR2 from the germline V gene are SGHRS and YFSETQ. CDR3 length: 15 residues. The CDR3, as DNA: TGCGCCAGCAGCTTGGAGGTTGGAGGCACAGATACGCAGTATTTT. The encoded protein is CASSLEVGGTDTQYF.

This clonotype occurred a few times. The chain has TRBV27 and TRBJ1-1; D uncertain. There are 14 residues in the CDR3. V lost 2 bases and J lost 4, with 11 bases in between. The V gene's germline CDR1 is MNHEY and CDR2 SMNVEV (reference sequence). CDR3 protein: CASSLVRRATEAFF. Written as DNA, the CDR3 is TGTGCCAGCAGTTTAGTTCGGCGGGCCACTGAAGCTTTCTTT.

This clonotype has ten or more counts. This chain links TRBV5-1 with TRBJ1-2; 9 bases are shared with TRBD1. The CDR3 covers 15 residues. From germline, CDR1 is SGHRS and CDR2 YFSETQ. Unmatched junction bases numbered 6, after V lost 1 base and J lost 5 bases. The CDR3, as DNA: TGCGCCAGCAGCTTGATCCTTGGACAGGGGTATGGCTACACCTTC. Amino acids: CASSLILGQGYGYTF.

In its sample, this clonotype was seen a few times. The chain joins TRBV4-1 to TRBJ1-2, with a weak D call TRBD1 (5 bases). CDR1 is MGHRA, CDR2 YSYEKL, per germline. The CDR3 extends over 16 amino acids. V was trimmed by 4 bases and J by 0 bases, leaving 15 bases between them. CDR3 DNA: TGCGCCAGCAGCCTCCTACCGGGACTCGCTAACTATGGCTACACCTTC. This translates into CASSLLPGLANYGYTF.

In its sample, this clonotype was seen many times. The V gene is TRBV2, the J gene TRBJ1-2; D uncertain. The CDR3 has 11 residues. Trimming shortened V by 7 bases and J by 2 bases, and 5 bases separated the two germline ends. Germline V gene lookup returns CDR1 SNHLY and CDR2 FYNNEI. CDR3 sequence: CASTINYGYTF. The CDR3 nucleotides are TGTGCCAGCACAATCAACTATGGCTACACCTTC.

V and J are TRBV7-9 and TRBJ2-5, with 10 nucleotides matching TRBD2. J was trimmed by 5 bases and V by 5 bases; bases with no gene match: 11. CDR3 length: 16 amino acids. Looked up from germline, CDR1 is SEHNR and CDR2 is FQNEAQ (reference sequence). The CDR3 nucleotides are TGTGCCAGCAGCCAAAACAGCGGGGGGGCCCAGGAGACCCAGTACTTC. Residues: CASSQNSGGAQETQYF. Full variable domain (outside the CDR3, taken from reference TRBV7-9 and TRBJ2-5): DTGVSQNPRHKITKRGQNVTFRCDPISEHNRLYWYRQTLGQGPEFLTYFQNEAQLEKSRLLSDRFSAERPKGSFSTLEIQRTEQGDSAMYLCASSQNSGGAQETQYFGPGTRLLVL.

This clonotype was seen many times. The rearrangement links TRBV5-1 to TRBJ2-2; D unclear. V gave up 0 bases and J gave up 0 bases, with 6 bases separating them. The CDR3 is 15 residues long. CDR1 and CDR2 from the germline V gene are SGHRS and YFSETQ. The DNA of the CDR3 is TGCGCCAGCAGCTTGGACGCCGCGAACACCGGGGAGCTGTTTTTT. Encoded protein: CASSLDAANTGELFF.